This passage covers 18 T cell receptor beta chains from one sample sequenced in a study of blood T cells in healthy people across ages. A sample-barcoded 5' primer and a J-beta primer mix were used in a second PCR of roughly 6 to 12 cycles. A single record per CDR3 protein comes from TCRdb applying MiXCR to the 5' RACE reads. Of about 1,800,000 distinct CDR3 sequences in the sample, approximately 28% are singletons; the top ten hold 7.7%. The sequenced sample consisted of blood. These TCRs come from a woman aged 30 to 39 in good health.

In its sample, this clonotype was seen a few times. The chain combines TRBV28 with TRBJ1-6, with D tentatively TRBD1 (6 bases). Trimming stripped 7 bases from V and 9 bases from J, with 22 bases between. The CDR3 spans 16 residues. Germline V CDR1 and CDR2: MDHEN, SYDVKM. CDR3 nucleotide sequence: TGTGCCAGCAACGTTAGGGGGACGGGGTTGAGTTCACCCCTCCACTTT. It codes for CASNVRGTGLSSPLHF.

The J gene is TRBJ2-4, the V gene TRBV12-3 or TRBV12-4, with TRBD1 identical over 11 bases. The CDR3 is 15 amino acids. J lost 4 bases, V lost 7 bases, and 6 bases had no gene match. CDR3 sequence: CASISGTGGKNIQYF. The CDR3 nucleotides are TGTGCCAGCATCTCAGGGACAGGGGGGAAAAACATTCAGTACTTC.

The CDR3 is CASSEGTEGAGGANVLTF. CDR3 DNA sequence: TGTGCCAGCAGCGAAGGGACAGAGGGGGCAGGAGGGGCCAACGTCCTGACTTTC. The rearrangement joins TRBV3-1 to TRBJ2-6; 7 bases are shared with TRBD1. This CDR3 region has 18 residues. CDR1 is LGHDT, CDR2 YNNKEL, per germline (reference sequence). With 5 bases clipped from V and 4 bases from J, the junction kept 14 bases outside the gene matches.

This clonotype was found a few times. The chain joins TRBV30 to TRBJ2-4, with 10 bases aligning to TRBD1. The better agreement between TRBJ2-7 and the DNA end casts doubt on the J call. Germline CDR1 and CDR2: GTSNPN and SVGIG (reference sequence). There are 14 residues in the CDR3. CDR3: CAWGRTGGAYEQYF. In DNA form, the CDR3 reads TGTGCCTGGGGAAGGACAGGGGGAGCCTACGAGCAGTACTTC.

Only a few counts were recorded for this clonotype. The chain recombines TRBV28 with TRBJ2-5, with D perhaps matching TRBD1 (6 bases). CDR1 MDHEN and CDR2 SYDVKM come from the germline V gene. The length of the CDR3 is 14 residues. Trimming removed 3 bases from V and 5 bases from J, with 13 bases in between. CDR3 bases: TGTGCCAGCAGTTTTCCAGGGGTGGTGGAGACCCAGTACTTC. It yields the protein CASSFPGVVETQYF.

Note on this clonotype: A much larger clonotype is one base distant, so this may be a read error. This chain connects TRBV4-2 to TRBJ1-6; tentatively, D is TRBD1 (6 bases). This CDR3 is built from 16 residues. Per the germline V gene, CDR1 is LGHNA and CDR2 is YNFKEQ. Deletions cut 0 bases from V and 10 bases from J, with 16 bases between. Here the CDR3 reads CASSQEGGRGDSPLHF. CDR3 DNA: TGTGCCAGCAGCCAAGAGGGGGGGCGAGGGGACTCACCCCTCCACTTT.

As concerns this clonotype: Mismatch with germline at one junction end may stem from a read error. V usage is TRBV9 and J usage is TRBJ2-1; the D call may be TRBD1 or TRBD2 (5 bases each). The CDR3 consists of 15 residues. Germline loops: CDR1 SGDLS, CDR2 YYNGEE. In DNA form, the CDR3 reads TGTGCCGGCAGCCCAGAGGGGATAGCGTTGAATGAGCAGTTCTTC. Its translation is CAGSPEGIALNEQFF. The entire variable domain, with the rest obtained from reference TRBV9 and TRBJ2-1, is as follows: DSGVTQTPKHLITATGQRVTLRCSPRSGDLSVYWYQQSLDQGLQFLIQYYNGEERAKGNILERFSAQQFPDLHSELNLSSLELGDSALYFCAGSPEGIALNEQFFGPGTRLTVL.

CDR3 DNA: TGTGCCAGCAGCCAAGGGTCATCTGCCTCCTACGAGCAGTACTTC. It specifies CASSQGSSASYEQYF. The J gene is TRBJ2-7, the V gene TRBV4-2; D is ambiguous. Germline-derived CDR1 and CDR2 are LGHNA and YNFKEQ. V lost 1 base to trimming and J lost 0 bases, with 10 bases between them. The CDR3 runs to 15 residues.

The chain uses TRBV20-1 and TRBJ2-7; 9 bases align to TRBD2. V gave up 1 base and J gave up 2 bases; unmatched junction bases: 3. Germline CDR1 DFQATT, CDR2 SNEGSKA (reference sequence). This CDR3 contains 14 residues. The CDR3 region is CSARGGREPYEQYF. Here the CDR3 DNA reads TGCAGTGCTAGAGGCGGGAGGGAGCCCTACGAGCAGTACTTC.

This clonotype was picked up many times. The chain is built from TRBV11-2 and TRBJ2-7; TRBD2 matches 7 bases. The trim removed 6 bases at V and 1 base at J, leaving 9 bases unmatched. The germline V gene has CDR1 SGHAT and CDR2 FQNNGV. The CDR3 loop spans 15 amino acids. For the CDR3, the DNA is TGTGCCAGCAGTGGGCGGAGGACTAGATCCTACGAGCAGTACTTC. It translates to CASSGRRTRSYEQYF. The complete variable domain, with remaining parts taken from reference TRBV11-2 and TRBJ2-7, reads EAGVAQSPRYKIIEKRQSVAFWCNPISGHATLYWYQQILGQGPKLLIQFQNNGVVDDSQLPKDRFSAERLKGVDSTLKIQPAKLEDSAVYLCASSGRRTRSYEQYFGPGTRLTVT.

The chain recombines TRBV6-6 with TRBJ2-1; TRBD1 agrees at 9 bases. Per the germline V gene, CDR1 is MNHNY and CDR2 is SVGAGI (reference sequence). The CDR3 loop spans 17 amino acids. Trimming removed 7 bases from V and 4 bases from J; junction bases left unmatched: 14. The CDR3 region is CASTSTPYRGLYNEQFF. CDR3 coding DNA: TGTGCCAGCACCTCCACCCCCTACAGGGGGCTTTACAATGAGCAGTTCTTC.

This clonotype was counted a few times. The chain couples TRBV12-3 or TRBV12-4 to TRBJ2-1, with 9 bases that match TRBD2. Trimming took 3 bases from V and 7 from J; bases not matched to a gene: 10. CDR3 length: 16 amino acids. This CDR3 reads CASSFSFRGGANEQFF. DNA of the CDR3: TGTGCCAGCAGTTTTTCCTTCCGCGGGGGGGCAAATGAGCAGTTCTTC.

This clonotype was seen a handful of times. The genes are TRBV20-1 and TRBJ2-7, with 9 bases that match TRBD1. The CDR3 loop spans 18 amino acids. Germline CDR1 and CDR2: DFQATT and SNEGSKA (reference sequence). The V segment lost 0 bases and the J segment 4 bases; nucleotides outside the gene matches: 16. The CDR3 protein is CSARDPLLNTGTGYEQYF. CDR3 DNA: TGCAGTGCTAGAGATCCGCTACTTAACACCGGGACAGGGTACGAGCAGTACTTC.

This clonotype was counted a few times. CDR3 DNA: TGCAGTGCTAGATGGCTAGAGGGCATGGGTGAGCAGTTCTTC. As protein: CSARWLEGMGEQFF. V usage is TRBV20-1 and J usage is TRBJ2-1; TRBD2 might be the D (5 bases). Germline lookup yields CDR1 DFQATT and CDR2 SNEGSKA (reference sequence). The CDR3 consists of 14 residues. Trimming took 2 bases from V and 9 from J, leaving 17 bases between them.

The V and J genes are TRBV28 and TRBJ2-7; D is perhaps TRBD1 or TRBD2 (5 bases each). This CDR3 comprises 15 residues. The ends were cut back, 6 bases at V and 1 base at J, with 16 bases in the middle. The germline gives CDR1 MDHEN, CDR2 SYDVKM. CDR3 DNA: TGTGCCAGCAGAACCACAGGTGGACTTTCCTACGAGCAGTACTTC. It specifies CASRTTGGLSYEQYF.

The chain combines TRBV27 with TRBJ1-1; TRBD1 might be the D (5 bases). CDR1 and CDR2 from the germline V gene are MNHEY and SMNVEV (reference sequence). CDR3 size: 15 residues. The V end lost 6 bases, the J end lost 5 bases, and 19 bases lay between the germline ends. This CDR3 reads CASRPPGPRGTEAFF. CDR3 sequence (DNA): TGTGCCAGCAGACCTCCGGGACCCCGTGGGACTGAAGCTTTCTTT.

This clonotype appeared many times. The CDR3 spells CASSQDRGLFDIQYF. DNA of the CDR3: TGCGCCAGCAGCCAAGATCGAGGGCTGTTCGACATTCAGTACTTC. V and J are TRBV4-3 and TRBJ2-4, with D tentatively TRBD2 (5 bases). V was cut by 0 bases and J by 8 bases, with 14 bases left in between. The CDR3 is 15 amino acids. Germline loops: CDR1 LGHNA, CDR2 YSLEER.

This clonotype was seen a few times. This chain connects TRBV20-1 to TRBJ2-3; D gene uncertain. The CDR3 sequence is 15 residues long. V was shortened by 6 bases and J by 5 bases, with 21 bases between the two germline ends. The germline V gene has CDR1 DFQATT and CDR2 SNEGSKA (reference sequence). This chain's CDR3 is CSANRDSAGGDTQYF. The CDR3 DNA reads TGCAGTGCCAACCGAGATTCCGCCGGCGGAGATACGCAGTATTTT.